This T cell receptor beta chain came from a study of technical replicates of blood from a handful of donors. TCRdb keeps only in-frame clones here, not all; method: immunoSEQ multiplex PCR. The sample gives 80,000 or so clones, roughly 92% of which show up once; roughly 0.37% is in the top ten. The ends lost 2 bases at V and 5 bases at J; junction bases unmatched: 3. The CDR3 contains 15 residues. Germline loops: CDR1 SEHNR, CDR2 FQNEAQ (reference sequence). J is TRBJ1-2 and V is TRBV7-9, with 12 bases fitting TRBD1. Material for sequencing was T cells isolated from PBMCs. The TCR comes from a human donor in good health. Here the CDR3 reads CASSLLGQGAYGYTF. In nucleotides, the CDR3 is TGTGCCAGCAGCTTATTGGGACAGGGGGCATATGGCTACACCTTC.